One sample yielded the 18 T cell receptor beta chains listed below, sequenced in a study of blood T cell repertoires in COVID-19. Data came from immunoSEQ multiplex PCR; TCRdb stores just in-frame clones and leaves some out. The profile shows over 250,000 clones, about nine tenths of them singletons. The sequenced sample consisted of peripheral blood. The receptors derive from a woman aged 40 to 50 who had recovered from COVID-19.

J is TRBJ2-1 and V is TRBV7-9; possibly TRBD2 for D (6 bases). Trimming took 3 bases from V and 4 from J, leaving 16 bases between them. The CDR3 spans 16 residues. The germline gives CDR1 SEHNR, CDR2 FQNEAQ (reference sequence). CDR3 coding DNA: TGTGCCAGCAGCTTTCGGGGGTCCACTTATTACAATGAGCAGTTCTTC. Protein: CASSFRGSTYYNEQFF.

This sequence joins TRBV9 and TRBJ2-1; 8 positions agree with TRBD2. The length of the CDR3 is 14 residues. V trimming: 3 bases; J trimming: 3 bases; junction bases outside the gene matches: 2. Germline CDR1 and CDR2: SGDLS and YYNGEE. The CDR3 DNA follows: TGTGCCAGCAGCGAGGCGGGGGGCTACAATGAGCAGTTCTTC. Its translation: CASSEAGGYNEQFF.

The chain combines TRBV6-1 with TRBJ2-1; no reliable D call. The V gene's germline CDR1 is MNHNS and CDR2 SASEGT. CDR3 length: 16 residues. Trimming removed 1 base at V and 1 base at J, with 11 bases between. The CDR3 is CASSEGIPRSYNEQFF. CDR3 DNA sequence: TGTGCCAGCAGTGAAGGTATCCCTCGGTCCTACAATGAGCAGTTCTTC.

The genes are TRBV5-1 and TRBJ1-1; 8 bases align to TRBD1. Germline V CDR1 and CDR2: SGHRS, YFSETQ. This CDR3 is 15 amino acids long. Trimming cost V 4 bases and J 0 bases; bases outside gene matches: 5. The CDR3 DNA sequence: TGCGCCAGCAGCATGGGACAGGCTATGAACACTGAAGCTTTCTTT. Protein sequence: CASSMGQAMNTEAFF.

The chain is built from TRBV12-3 or TRBV12-4 and TRBJ1-5, with 7 bases that match TRBD1. V lost 5 bases to trimming and J lost 10 bases; unmatched junction nucleotides: 5. CDR3 size: 12 residues. The CDR3 nucleotides are TGTGCCAGCAGTGTCCGACAGGGTCCCCAGCATTTT. Translated, it gives CASSVRQGPQHF.

V is TRBV5-1 and J is TRBJ1-4, with D perhaps matching TRBD1 (6 bases). The CDR3 has 14 residues. The germline CDR1 and CDR2 sequences are SGHRS and YFSETQ. Trimming stripped 5 bases from V and 6 bases from J, with 14 bases between. CDR3 protein: CASSRQDGHEKLFF. CDR3 nucleotide sequence: TGCGCCAGCAGTCGACAGGACGGCCATGAAAAACTGTTTTTT.

V usage is TRBV3-1 (or the pseudogene TRBV3-2) and J usage is TRBJ2-5, with D unclear. Germline-derived CDR1 and CDR2 are LGHDT and YNNKEL (reference sequence). The CDR3 sequence is 15 residues long. The V end lost 2 bases, the J end lost 1 base, and 11 bases lay between the germline ends. The CDR3 region has the DNA TGTGCCAGCAGCCAATCTCCCTACCCCCAAGAGACCCAGTACTTC. It is translated as CASSQSPYPQETQYF.

The chain carries TRBV11-1 and TRBJ2-7; D remains unclear. V gave up 5 bases and J gave up 0 bases, with 8 bases separating them. From germline, CDR1 is SGHAT and CDR2 FQDESV (reference sequence). CDR3 length: 13 amino acids. CDR3 loop: CASSTYHSYEQYF. CDR3 in DNA: TGTGCCAGCAGCACCTATCACTCCTACGAGCAGTACTTC.

The chain couples TRBV7-3 to TRBJ2-1; perhaps TRBD1 as D (6 bases). The CDR3 loop spans 14 amino acids. Trimming shortened V by 5 bases and J by 4 bases, and 12 bases separated the two germline ends. Germline V CDR1 and CDR2: SGHTA, FQGTGA. In DNA form, the CDR3 reads TGTGCCAGCAGCCCACGGACAGAATACAATGAGCAGTTCTTC. Protein sequence: CASSPRTEYNEQFF.

This chain joins TRBV2 and TRBJ1-4, with 7 bases matching TRBD1. After removal of 3 bases from V and 7 bases from J, the junction contained 8 bases not matched to a gene. The CDR3 runs 15 residues. The germline V gene has CDR1 SNHLY and CDR2 FYNNEI. Written as DNA, the CDR3 is TGTGCCAGCAGTGATCGGTTAAGGGGGCGTGAAAAACTGTTTTTT. Protein sequence: CASSDRLRGREKLFF.

This chain's CDR3 is CASSITAGNTIYF. DNA of the CDR3: TGTGCCAGCAGTATCACTGCTGGAAACACCATATATTTT. The chain is built from TRBV28 and TRBJ1-3; no reliable D call. V lost 5 bases and J 2 bases, leaving 7 bases between the germline ends. Germline V gene data show CDR1 as MDHEN and CDR2 as SYDVKM. The CDR3 spans 13 residues.

The chain combines TRBV19 with TRBJ1-5; D unresolved. CDR3 length: 16 amino acids. Per germline, CDR1 LNHDA and CDR2 SQIVND (reference sequence). Trimming left V 2 bases short and J 1 base short, with 12 bases between. The CDR3: CASSIMEATSNQPQHF. DNA for the CDR3: TGTGCCAGTAGTATAATGGAGGCGACGAGCAATCAGCCCCAGCATTTT.

As regards this clone: The limits of the CDR3 on the DNA are not certain, so only TCRdb's listed CDR3 is given. This rearrangement joins TRBV19 to TRBJ2-3; the table calls TRBD2, which could not be checked here. Per the germline V gene, CDR1 is LNHDA and CDR2 is SQIVND (reference sequence). Ends included, the CDR3 has 19 residues. CDR3 amino acids: CASSPSGGAIRSILAAVVF.

This chain uses TRBV11-3 with TRBJ2-7, with unresolved D. The CDR3 has 13 residues. Germline values: CDR1 SGHNT, CDR2 YENEEA. Between the trimmed V and J ends, which lost 1 base and 4 bases, there was a span of 8 bases. The CDR3 DNA sequence: TGTGCCAGCAGCTTAGGCAGCGAGTACGAGCAGTACTTC. The encoded protein is CASSLGSEYEQYF. Complete variable domain (other parts from reference TRBV11-3 and TRBJ2-7): EAGVVQSPRYKIIEKKQPVAFWCNPISGHNTLYWYLQNLGQGPELLIRYENEEAVDDSQLPKDRFSAERLKGVDSTLKIQPAELGDSAVYLCASSLGSEYEQYFGPGTRLTVT.

This clone has only one observation. The chain employs TRBV4-1 and TRBJ1-2; 7 bases match TRBD1. Trimming at V came to 4 bases and at J to 4 bases, leaving 3 bases not matched to a gene. Germline values: CDR1 MGHRA, CDR2 YSYEKL. The length of the CDR3 is 13 residues. CDR3 protein: CASSPTGVYGYTF. The CDR3 nucleotides read TGCGCCAGCAGCCCCACAGGGGTCTATGGCTACACCTTC.

The CDR3 DNA is TGTGCCTGGAGTGTACTAGGGGGCCCGGGGAACACTGAAGCTTTCTTT. Its translation is CAWSVLGGPGNTEAFF. This sequence joins TRBV30 and TRBJ1-1; 7 bases align to TRBD1. With V trimmed by 0 bases and J by 1 base, 8 bases remained unmatched. The CDR3 covers 16 residues. Looked up from germline, CDR1 is GTSNPN and CDR2 is SVGIG (reference sequence).

V and J are TRBV9 and TRBJ2-7; tentative D call: TRBD1 (6 bases). The CDR3 has 14 residues. Per germline, CDR1 SGDLS and CDR2 YYNGEE. V was cut by 4 bases and J by 0 bases, with 11 bases left in between. The CDR3 DNA reads as TGTGCCAGCAGCACCTCGGACAGCTCCTACGAGCAGTACTTC. This gives the protein CASSTSDSSYEQYF.

V and J are TRBV13 and TRBJ1-1, with D unclear. Germline V gene lookup returns CDR1 PRHDT and CDR2 FYEKMQ (reference sequence). V gave up 5 bases and J gave up 6 bases, with 10 bases separating them. The CDR3 contains 12 residues. Here the CDR3 reads CASSQGRPEAFF. CDR3 in DNA: TGTGCCAGCAGCCAAGGGAGGCCTGAAGCTTTCTTT.